These 9 T cell receptor beta chains originate from one sample sequenced in a study of control samples from healthy donors and cancer patients. Only in-frame clones appear in the TCRdb table, and some are missing; sequencing was by immunoSEQ multiplex PCR. The data contain approximately 70,000 clones, 89% of them singletons. The sample taken for sequencing was PBMCs. These receptors all stem from a man in his 60s with colorectal cancer.

The chain employs TRBV6-6 and TRBJ2-3; 15 bases map to TRBD2. Trimming removed 6 bases from V and 3 bases from J; junction bases left unmatched: 4. In germline, CDR1 is MNHNY, CDR2 SVGAGI (reference sequence). The CDR3 sequence is 16 residues long. The CDR3 here is CASRRTSGGATDTQYF. The CDR3, as DNA: TGTGCCAGCAGAAGGACTAGCGGGGGGGCTACAGATACGCAGTATTTT.

The V call is TRBV7-2, the J call TRBJ2-3; D gene unclear. The CDR3 runs to 15 residues. Trimming pared 5 bases from V and 2 bases from J, leaving 14 bases between. CDR1 and CDR2 from the germline V gene are SGHTA and FQGNSA. CDR3 DNA: TGTGCCAGCAGCCCCACTCGGACGGCCACAGATACGCAGTATTTT. Its translation: CASSPTRTATDTQYF.

The chain joins TRBV2 to TRBJ1-1; D gene ambiguous. CDR3 length: 13 amino acids. Germline values: CDR1 SNHLY, CDR2 FYNNEI. The V end lost 4 bases, the J end lost 0 bases, and 6 bases lay between the germline ends. The CDR3, as DNA: TGTGCCAGCAGTGTTAAAGTGAACACTGAAGCTTTCTTT. Amino acids: CASSVKVNTEAFF.

The chain carries TRBV3-1 (or the pseudogene TRBV3-2) and TRBJ1-4, with D perhaps TRBD1 (6 bases). CDR3 size: 15 residues. The V and J ends lost 1 base and 5 bases respectively, with 11 bases between them. In germline, CDR1 is LGHDT, CDR2 YNNKEL (reference sequence). This CDR3 reads CASSQGFRGNEKLFF. The CDR3 DNA sequence: TGTGCCAGCAGCCAAGGGTTCAGGGGAAATGAAAAACTGTTTTTT.

This chain joins TRBV11-2 and TRBJ2-2; a possible D gene is TRBD2 (5 bases). The CDR3 totals 15 residues. Germline assignment: CDR1 SGHAT and CDR2 FQNNGV. V was clipped by 3 bases and J by 4 bases, with 12 bases between them. In DNA form, the CDR3 reads TGTGCCAGCAGCTTGGACTTACGGGGCACCGGGGAGCTGTTTTTT. It codes for CASSLDLRGTGELFF. The whole variable domain, remainder taken from reference TRBV11-2 and TRBJ2-2, is EAGVAQSPRYKIIEKRQSVAFWCNPISGHATLYWYQQILGQGPKLLIQFQNNGVVDDSQLPKDRFSAERLKGVDSTLKIQPAKLEDSAVYLCASSLDLRGTGELFFGEGSRLTVL.

The chain carries TRBV7-2 and TRBJ2-7; D remains ambiguous. This CDR3 contains 14 residues. Germline V gives CDR1 SGHTA, CDR2 FQGNSA. V lost 4 bases and J lost 0, with 10 bases in between. This CDR3 reads CASSSGRYSYEQYF. The CDR3 nucleotides are TGTGCCAGCAGCTCAGGACGATACTCCTACGAGCAGTACTTC.

The CDR3 DNA follows: TGTGCCATCAGCAGATCAGGCATTCGGGAGACCCAGTACTTC. It specifies CAISRSGIRETQYF. The chain joins TRBV10-3 to TRBJ2-5; D call uncertain. The V gene's germline CDR1 is ENHRY and CDR2 SYGVKD. V lost 6 bases, J lost 5 bases, and 16 bases lay in between. This CDR3 spans 14 amino acids.

This rearrangement joins TRBV28 to TRBJ2-5; D uncertain. The CDR3 extends over 14 amino acids. Trimming cost V 4 bases and J 5 bases, with 14 bases left between them. CDR1 is MDHEN, CDR2 SYDVKM, per germline. The CDR3 nucleotides read TGTGCCAGCAGTTCTAACATTGTATGGGAGACCCAGTACTTC. This sequence encodes CASSSNIVWETQYF.

The gene calls are TRBV10-2 and TRBJ2-1; the D gene could be TRBD1 or TRBD2 (5 bases each). Germline V gene sequence: CDR1 WSHSY, CDR2 SAAADI. The CDR3 is 15 residues long. Trimming cost V 0 bases and J 5 bases, with 11 bases left between them. CDR3 in amino acids: CASSESWGNHNEQFF. The CDR3 region has the DNA TGCGCCAGCAGTGAGTCTTGGGGGAACCACAATGAGCAGTTCTTC.